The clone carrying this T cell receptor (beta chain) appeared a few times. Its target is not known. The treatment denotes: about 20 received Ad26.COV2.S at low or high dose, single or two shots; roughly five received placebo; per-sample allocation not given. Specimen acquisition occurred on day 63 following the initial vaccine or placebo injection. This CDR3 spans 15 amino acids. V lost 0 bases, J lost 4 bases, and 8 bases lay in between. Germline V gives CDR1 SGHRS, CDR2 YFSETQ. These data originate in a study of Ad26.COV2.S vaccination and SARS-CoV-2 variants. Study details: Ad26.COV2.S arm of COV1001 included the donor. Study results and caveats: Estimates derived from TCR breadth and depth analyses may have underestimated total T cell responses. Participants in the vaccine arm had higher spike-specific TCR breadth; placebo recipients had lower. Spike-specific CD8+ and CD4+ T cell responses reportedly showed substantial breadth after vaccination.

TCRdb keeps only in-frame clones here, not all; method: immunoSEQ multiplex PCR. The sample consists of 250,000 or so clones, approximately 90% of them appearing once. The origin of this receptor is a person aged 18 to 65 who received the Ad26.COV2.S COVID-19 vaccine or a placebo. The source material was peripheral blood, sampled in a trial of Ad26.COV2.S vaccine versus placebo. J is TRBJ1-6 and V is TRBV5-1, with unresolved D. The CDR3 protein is CASSLGQPYNSPLHF. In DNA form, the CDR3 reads TGCGCCAGCAGCTTGGGGCAGCCATATAATTCACCCCTCCACTTT. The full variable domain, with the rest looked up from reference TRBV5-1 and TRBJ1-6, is KAGVTQTPRYLIKTRGQQVTLSCSPISGHRSVSWYQQTPGQGLQFLFEYFSETQRNKGNFPGRFSGRQFSNSRSEMNVSTLELGDSALYLCASSLGQPYNSPLHFGNGTRLTVT.